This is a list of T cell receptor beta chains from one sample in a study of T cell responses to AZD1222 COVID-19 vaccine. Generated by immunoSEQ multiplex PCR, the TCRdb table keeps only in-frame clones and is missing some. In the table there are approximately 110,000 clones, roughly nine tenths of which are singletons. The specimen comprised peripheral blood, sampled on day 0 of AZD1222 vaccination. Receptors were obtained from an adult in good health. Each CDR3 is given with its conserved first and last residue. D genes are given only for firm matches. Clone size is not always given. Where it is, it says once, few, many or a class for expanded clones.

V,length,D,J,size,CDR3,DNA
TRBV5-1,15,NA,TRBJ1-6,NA,CASSTSTSMNSPLHF,TGCGCCAGCAGCACCAGTACCAGCATGAATTCACCCCTCCACTTT
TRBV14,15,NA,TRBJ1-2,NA,CASSQGHGYNYGYTF,TGTGCCAGCAGCCAAGGTCACGGATATAACTATGGCTACACCTTC
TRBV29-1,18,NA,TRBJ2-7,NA,CSVVGAGASPRGGSEQYF,TGCAGCGTTGTTGGGGCGGGCGCATCTCCTCGGGGAGGAAGCGAGCAGTACTTC
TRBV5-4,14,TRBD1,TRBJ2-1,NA,CAIEEQGAVSEQFF,TGTGCCATAGAAGAACAGGGGGCAGTTTCAGAGCAGTTCTTC
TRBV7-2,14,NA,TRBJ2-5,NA,CASSSTTGRETQYF,TGTGCCAGCAGCTCAACGACAGGTCGGGAGACCCAGTACTTC
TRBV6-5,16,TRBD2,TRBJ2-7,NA,CASSLSFSGFSYEQYF,TGTGCCAGCAGTTTATCGTTTAGCGGGTTCTCCTACGAGCAGTACTTC
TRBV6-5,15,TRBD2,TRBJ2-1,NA,CASGSLAGPYNEQFF,TGTGCCAGCGGGTCTCTAGCGGGTCCCTACAATGAGCAGTTCTTC
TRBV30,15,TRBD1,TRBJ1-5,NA,CAWSQAGTAYQPQHF,TGTGCCTGGAGTCAAGCCGGGACAGCCTATCAGCCCCAGCATTTT
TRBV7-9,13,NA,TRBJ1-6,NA,CASSLEGNSPLHF,TGTGCCAGCAGCTTAGAGGGAAATTCACCCCTCCACTTT
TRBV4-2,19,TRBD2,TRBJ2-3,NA,CASSLEGILAGALTPSQYF,TGTGCCAGCAGCCTCGAGGGTATCTTAGCGGGAGCTCTTACGCCGTCGCAGTATTTT
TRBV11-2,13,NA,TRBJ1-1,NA,CASRPGGPTEAFF,TGTGCCAGCAGACCCGGGGGTCCCACTGAAGCTTTCTTT
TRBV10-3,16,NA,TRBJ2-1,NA,CAISDPTVGSYNEQFF,TGTGCCATCAGTGACCCGACAGTCGGCTCCTACAATGAGCAGTTCTTC
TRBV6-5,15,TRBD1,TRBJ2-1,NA,CASSFGGQGYNEQFF,TGTGCCAGCAGTTTCGGAGGACAGGGCTACAATGAGCAGTTCTTC
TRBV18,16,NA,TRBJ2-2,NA,CASSKQGTTNTGELFF,TGTGCCAGCTCGAAGCAGGGGACTACGAACACCGGGGAGCTGTTTTTT
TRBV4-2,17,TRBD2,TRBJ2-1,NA,CASSQELGLAGPNEQFF,TGTGCCAGCAGCCAAGAATTAGGCCTAGCGGGGCCCAATGAGCAGTTCTTC
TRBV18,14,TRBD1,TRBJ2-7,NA,CASSGDRESYEQYF,TGTGCCAGCTCAGGGGACAGGGAGTCCTACGAGCAGTACTTC
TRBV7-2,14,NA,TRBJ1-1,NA,CASSLAAGNTEAFF,TGTGCCAGCAGCTTAGCGGCAGGGAACACTGAAGCTTTCTTT
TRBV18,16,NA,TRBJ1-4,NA,CASSGRILTTNEKLFF,TGTGCCAGCTCGGGACGGATCCTCACAACTAATGAAAAACTGTTTTTT
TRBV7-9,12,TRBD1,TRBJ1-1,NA,CASSAQGAEAFF,TGTGCCAGCAGCGCACAGGGGGCTGAAGCTTTCTTT
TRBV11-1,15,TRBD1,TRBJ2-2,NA,CASSSGQGGTGELFF,TGTGCCAGCAGCTCGGGACAGGGAGGGACCGGGGAGCTGTTTTTT
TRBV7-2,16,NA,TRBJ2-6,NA,CASSWSGYTGANVLTF,TGTGCCAGCAGCTGGTCAGGGTATACCGGGGCCAACGTCCTGACTTTC
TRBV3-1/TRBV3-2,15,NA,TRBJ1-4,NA,CASSQERAGSYQLFF,TGTGCCAGCAGCCAAGAACGGGCAGGGAGTTATCAACTGTTTTTT
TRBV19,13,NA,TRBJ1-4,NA,CASSSQGREKLFF,TGTGCCAGTAGTTCCCAGGGGCGTGAAAAACTGTTTTTT
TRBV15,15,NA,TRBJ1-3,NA,CATRRGGGTGNTIYF,TGTGCCACCCGCCGGGGAGGGGGTACTGGAAACACCATATATTTT
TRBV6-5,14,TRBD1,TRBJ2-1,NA,CASSRTGDLDEQFF,TGTGCCAGCAGTCGGACAGGGGATCTTGATGAGCAGTTCTTC
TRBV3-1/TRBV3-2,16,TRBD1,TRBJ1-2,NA,CASSLRTGLLNYGYTF,TGTGCCAGCAGCTTACGGACAGGACTTCTTAACTATGGCTACACCTTC
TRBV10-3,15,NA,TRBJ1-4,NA,CAISATSATNEKLFF,TGTGCCATCAGTGCAACCTCAGCAACTAATGAAAAACTGTTTTTT
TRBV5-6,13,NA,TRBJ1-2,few,CASSPGRLYGYTF,TGTGCCAGCAGCCCGGGACGGCTCTATGGCTACACCTTC
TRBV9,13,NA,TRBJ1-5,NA,CASSAQPHQPQHF,TGTGCCAGCAGCGCCCAACCTCATCAGCCCCAGCATTTT
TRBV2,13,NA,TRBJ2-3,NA,CASTLLSTDTQYF,TGTGCCAGTACTCTTTTGAGCACAGATACGCAGTATTTT
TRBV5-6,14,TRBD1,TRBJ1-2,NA,CASSSPTGSHGYTF,TGTGCCAGCAGCTCCCCGACAGGGTCTCATGGCTACACCTTC
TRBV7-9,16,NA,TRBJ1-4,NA,CASSTGTEATNEKLFF,TGTGCCAGCAGCACCGGGACCGAGGCGACTAATGAAAAACTGTTTTTT
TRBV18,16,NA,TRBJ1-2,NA,CASSPSSTGHNYGYTF,TGTGCCAGCTCACCCTCGTCTACGGGACATAACTATGGCTACACCTTC
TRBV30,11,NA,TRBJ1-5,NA,CAWSVRGPQHF,TGTGCCTGGAGTGTGCGAGGGCCCCAGCATTTT
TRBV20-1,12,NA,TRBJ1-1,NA,CSASESSYEAFF,TGCAGTGCTAGTGAGTCCAGCTATGAAGCTTTCTTT
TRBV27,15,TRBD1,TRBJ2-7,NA,CASSLYPGQGSEQYF,TGTGCCAGCAGTTTATACCCTGGACAGGGGAGCGAGCAGTACTTC
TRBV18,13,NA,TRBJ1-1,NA,CASSPSEGAEAFF,TGTGCCAGCTCACCCAGTGAGGGCGCTGAAGCTTTCTTT
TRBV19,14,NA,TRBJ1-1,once,CASDLGSMNTEAFF,TGTGCCAGCGACTTGGGATCCATGAACACTGAAGCTTTCTTT
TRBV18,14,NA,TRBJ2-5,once,CASSDEVGEETQYF,TGTGCCAGCTCAGACGAGGTGGGAGAAGAGACCCAGTACTTC
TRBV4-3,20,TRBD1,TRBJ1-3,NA,CASSQDHPGTGSSSGNTIYF,TGCGCCAGCAGCCAAGATCACCCCGGGACAGGGTCCTCCTCTGGAAACACCATATATTTT
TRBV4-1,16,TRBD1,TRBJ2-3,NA,CASSPYRGAGTDTQYF,TGCGCCAGCAGCCCGTACAGGGGGGCCGGCACAGATACGCAGTATTTT
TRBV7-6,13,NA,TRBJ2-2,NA,CASSPRGTGELFF,TGTGCCAGCAGCCCAAGAGGCACCGGGGAGCTGTTTTTT
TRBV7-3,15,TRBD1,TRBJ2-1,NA,CASSQQGAGYNEQFF,TGTGCCAGCAGCCAACAGGGGGCCGGGTACAATGAGCAGTTCTTC
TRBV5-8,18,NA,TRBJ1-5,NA,CASSLGGFWGAHNQPQHF,TGTGCCAGCAGCTTGGGGGGTTTTTGGGGGGCCCACAATCAGCCCCAGCATTTT
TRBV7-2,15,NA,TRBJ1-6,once,CASSLRGVENSPLHF,TGTGCCAGCAGCTTACGAGGGGTCGAGAATTCACCCCTCCACTTT
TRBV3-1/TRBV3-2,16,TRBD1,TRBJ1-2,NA,CASSQTGGQTNYGYTF,TGTGCCAGCAGCCAGACCGGGGGACAGACTAACTATGGCTACACCTTC